This T cell receptor beta chain was identified in a study of control samples from healthy donors and cancer patients. Sequencing was performed with immunoSEQ multiplex PCR; in TCRdb, only in-frame clones are kept and a portion is missing. The table has some 130,000 clones, roughly 90% seen once; the top ten hold 2% to 2.5%. The length of the CDR3 is 14 residues. In germline, CDR1 is SGHRS, CDR2 YFSETQ. The junction had 2 bases not matched to a gene; V was cut back by 3 bases and J by 1 base. This clone has only a few counts. Other DNA sequences from this sample encode an identical CDR3 as well. The clonotype originates from a woman in her forties or fifties in good health. The specimen sequenced was blood. The V call is TRBV5-1, the J call TRBJ1-1; TRBD1 agrees at 8 bases. DNA for the CDR3: TGCGCCAGCAGCTCCGGACAGGGGAACACTGAAGCTTTCTTT. Translation: CASSSGQGNTEAFF.